A single sample gave rise to the 8 T cell receptor beta chains below, sequenced in a study of human T cells and chemical hapten exposure. Via MiXCR, TCRdb re-called the RACE reads, giving one row per CDR3 protein. The sample lists 65,000 to 90,000 distinct CDR3 sequences, 13% to 15% occurring once. Time point in this sample: pre-sensitization, week 0. Treatment given: therapeutic diphenylcyclopropenone sensitization with weekly scalp DPC. This specimen consisted of whole blood, obtained in connection with sensitization to the hapten diphenylcyclopropenone (DPC). The receptor set was obtained from a woman aged 50 to 65 with alopecia areata. Some clones in this sample may be carry-over from other donors' samples.

There are many counts of this clonotype. V gene TRBV29-1 combines with J gene TRBJ2-7, with D maybe TRBD2 (5 bases). V lost 4 bases and J lost 7, with 17 bases in between. The germline gives CDR1 SQVTM, CDR2 ANQGSEA. This CDR3 spans 13 amino acids. Here the CDR3 reads CSVAFRARGEQYF. DNA for the CDR3: TGCAGCGTTGCTTTCCGGGCTAGAGGGGAGCAGTACTTC.

This clonotype has a handful of counts. The chain employs TRBV30 and TRBJ1-3; D is uncertain. The germline gives CDR1 GTSNPN, CDR2 SVGIG (reference sequence). V was trimmed by 3 bases and J by 3 bases, leaving 3 bases between them. The CDR3 is 11 residues long. CDR3 sequence: CAWSLGNTIYF. The CDR3, as DNA: TGTGCCTGGAGCCTTGGAAACACCATATATTTT.

In its sample, this clonotype was seen a few times. The genes are TRBV7-2 and TRBJ2-3; 13 bases are shared with TRBD2. The trim removed 3 bases at V and 9 bases at J, leaving 6 bases unmatched. Germline assignment: CDR1 SGHTA and CDR2 FQGNSA. The length of the CDR3 is 15 residues. Here the CDR3 reads CASSFGTSGALTQYF. The CDR3 bases are TGTGCCAGCAGCTTCGGGACTAGCGGGGCCCTGACGCAGTATTTT.

This clonotype was seen more than once but under ten times. The chain employs TRBV29-1 and TRBJ1-2; TRBD1 matches 8 bases. V lost 7 bases to trimming and J lost 6 bases; unmatched junction nucleotides: 10. The length of the CDR3 is 13 residues. Germline V gene data show CDR1 as SQVTM and CDR2 as ANQGSEA. CDR3 sequence (DNA): TGCAGCGCCCGCTGGACAGGGAAAAATGGCTACACCTTC. Its protein is CSARWTGKNGYTF.

The gene calls are TRBV5-4 and TRBJ2-7, with TRBD2 identical over 8 bases. CDR1 SGHNT and CDR2 YYREEE come from the germline V gene (reference sequence). Trimming at V came to 4 bases and at J to 0 bases, leaving 9 bases not matched to a gene. CDR3 size: 16 residues. The CDR3 is CASSQELAASSYEQYF. CDR3 nucleotide sequence: TGTGCCAGCAGCCAGGAACTAGCGGCAAGCTCCTACGAGCAGTACTTC.

V and J are TRBV27 and TRBJ2-7, with 9 nucleotides matching TRBD1. V was pared by 6 bases and J by 6 bases, with 3 bases of the junction left unmatched. There are 12 residues in the CDR3. Per the germline V gene, CDR1 is MNHEY and CDR2 is SMNVEV (reference sequence). Here the CDR3 reads CASRGQGLEQYF. As DNA, the CDR3 is TGTGCCAGCAGGGGACAGGGTCTCGAGCAGTACTTC.

The rearrangement links TRBV12-3 or TRBV12-4 to TRBJ1-1; D gene ambiguous. Trimming removed 4 bases at V and 4 bases at J, with 13 bases between. The CDR3 covers 14 residues. CDR3 amino acids: CASSSKNSGTEAFF. CDR3 nucleotides: TGTGCCAGCAGTTCCAAAAACTCGGGCACTGAAGCTTTCTTT.

This clonotype has only a few counts. This rearrangement joins TRBV5-1 to TRBJ2-7; D possibly corresponds to TRBD2 (6 bases). V lost 1 base, J lost 4 bases, and 9 bases lay in between. This CDR3 is built from 13 residues. CDR1 is SGHRS and CDR2 is YFSETQ in the germline V gene. Here the CDR3 DNA reads TGCGCCAGCAGCTTGCTGCGGGGTTACGAGCAGTACTTC. Translating gives CASSLLRGYEQYF. Together with reference TRBV5-1 and TRBJ2-7, the CDR3 gives the full variable domain: KAGVTQTPRYLIKTRGQQVTLSCSPISGHRSVSWYQQTPGQGLQFLFEYFSETQRNKGNFPGRFSGRQFSNSRSEMNVSTLELGDSALYLCASSLLRGYEQYFGPGTRLTVT.